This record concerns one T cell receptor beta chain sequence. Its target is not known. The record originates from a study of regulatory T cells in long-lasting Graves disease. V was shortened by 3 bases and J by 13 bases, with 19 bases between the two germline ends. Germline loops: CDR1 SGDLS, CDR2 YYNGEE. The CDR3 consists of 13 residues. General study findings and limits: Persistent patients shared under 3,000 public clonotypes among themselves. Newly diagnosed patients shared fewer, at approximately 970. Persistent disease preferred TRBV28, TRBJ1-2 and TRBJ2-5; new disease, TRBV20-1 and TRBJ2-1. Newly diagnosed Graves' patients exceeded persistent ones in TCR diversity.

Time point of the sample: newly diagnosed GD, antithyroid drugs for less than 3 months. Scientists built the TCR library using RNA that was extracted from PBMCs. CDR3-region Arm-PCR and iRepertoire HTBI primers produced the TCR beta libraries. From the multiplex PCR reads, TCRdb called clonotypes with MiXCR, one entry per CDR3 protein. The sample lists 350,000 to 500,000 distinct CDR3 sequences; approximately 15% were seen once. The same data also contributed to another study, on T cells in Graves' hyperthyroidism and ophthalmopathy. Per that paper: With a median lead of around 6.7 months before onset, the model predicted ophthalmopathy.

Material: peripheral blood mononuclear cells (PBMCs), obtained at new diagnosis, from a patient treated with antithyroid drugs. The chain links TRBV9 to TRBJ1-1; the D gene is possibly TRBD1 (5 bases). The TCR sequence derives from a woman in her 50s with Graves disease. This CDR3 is CASSAGDARVGFF. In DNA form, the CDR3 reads TGTGCCAGCAGCGCCGGGGACGCCCGAGTCGGTTTCTTT.